These T cell receptor beta chains were read from a single sample in a study of cytotoxic CD8 clonotypes in ibrutinib-treated CLL. Here immunoSEQ multiplex PCR was the method, and the copy in TCRdb shows in-frame clones only, minus some. The sample has hundreds of thousands of clones; 67% are singletons. The sample in question was PBMCs, obtained after 36 months of ibrutinib treatment. The receptors here all came from a human donor with chronic lymphocytic leukemia. Each CDR3 is given with its conserved first and last residue. A D gene is named only where the DNA matches it firmly. Some rows have no size entry. The others give once, few or many, or a class for an expanded clone.

j_call v_call clone_size d_call cdr3_aa cdr3_nt
TRBJ1-2 TRBV6-5 NA NA CASSYSMQGGDGYTF TGTGCCAGCAGTTACTCGATGCAGGGTGGGGATGGCTACACCTTC
TRBJ2-1 TRBV6-1 NA NA CASRSENEQFF TGTGCCAGCCGTTCTGAGAATGAGCAGTTCTTC
TRBJ1-6 TRBV7-2 few NA CASSPLGNSYNSPLHF TGTGCCAGCAGCCCACTTGGTAACTCCTATAATTCACCCCTCCACTTT
TRBJ2-3 TRBV5-1 NA NA CASSPRGSTDTQYF TGCGCCAGCAGCCCCAGGGGTAGCACAGATACGCAGTATTTT
TRBJ2-2 TRBV13 few TRBD1 CASSSKGQGVTGELFF TGTGCCAGCAGCTCTAAGGGACAGGGTGTGACCGGGGAGCTGTTTTTT
TRBJ2-5 TRBV7-2 NA NA CASSLIGGMGETQYF TGTGCCAGCAGCTTAATCGGGGGCATGGGGGAGACCCAGTACTTC
TRBJ1-6 TRBV7-2 NA NA CASSFLGAYKGNYNSPLHF TGTGCCAGCAGCTTCCTTGGGGCTTATAAGGGAAACTATAATTCACCCCTCCACTTT
TRBJ1-2 TRBV7-2 few NA CASSSRQAYGYTF TGTGCCAGCAGCTCCCGGCAGGCCTATGGCTACACCTTC
TRBJ2-5 TRBV29-1 NA NA CSVATVMGETQYF TGCAGCGTTGCGACTGTTATGGGGGAGACCCAGTACTTC
TRBJ2-5 TRBV6-5 NA TRBD2 CASSSSGRKTQYF TGTGCCAGCAGTTCTAGCGGGAGAAAGACCCAGTACTTC
TRBJ2-5 TRBV29-1 NA NA CSVDRVDMKETQYF TGCAGCGTTGACAGGGTCGATATGAAAGAGACCCAGTACTTC
TRBJ2-5 TRBV10-3 NA TRBD2 CAISGRGLAGLETQYF TGTGCCATCAGTGGGCGGGGACTAGCGGGATTGGAGACCCAGTACTTC
TRBJ1-6 TRBV18 NA NA CASSPAGGNSPLHF TGTGCCAGCTCACCCGCTGGGGGGAATTCACCCCTCCACTTT
TRBJ1-5 TRBV19 few TRBD1 CASARGIGQPQHF TGTGCCAGTGCCAGGGGGATCGGGCAGCCCCAGCATTTT
TRBJ2-7 TRBV18 NA NA CASSDSGHWAYEQYF TGTGCCAGCTCAGACTCGGGACATTGGGCGTACGAGCAGTACTTC
TRBJ1-5 TRBV2 NA NA CASSAYEGEDQPQHF TGTGCCAGCAGTGCGTATGAGGGCGAGGATCAGCCCCAGCATTTT
TRBJ1-1 TRBV6-4 NA NA CASPRGPEAFF TGTGCCAGCCCAAGGGGTCCAGAAGCTTTCTTT